These 20 T cell receptor beta chains originate from one sample sequenced in a study of blood T cell repertoires in COVID-19. Sequenced by immunoSEQ multiplex PCR; TCRdb stores in-frame clones only, minus some. The data show approximately 120,000 clones, with over 75% seen just once and about 6.9% held by the top ten. The specimen sequenced was peripheral blood. These receptors all come from a man older than 75 with active or convalescent COVID-19.

The chain links TRBV12-5 to TRBJ1-2; perhaps TRBD1 as D (6 bases). The length of the CDR3 is 17 residues. Trimming stripped 1 base from V and 4 bases from J, with 19 bases between. Germline lookup yields CDR1 LGHNT and CDR2 FRNRAP. For the CDR3, the DNA is TGTGCTAGTGGTTTGGAACAGGGTCCAGGTAATTCCTATGGCTACACCTTC. Its protein product is CASGLEQGPGNSYGYTF.

The CDR3 coding sequence is TGTGCCAGCAGCCAAGGGGGCTTGGGGGCCTACGAGCAGTACTTC. Translating gives CASSQGGLGAYEQYF. V gene TRBV6-5 combines with J gene TRBJ2-7; 7 bases align to TRBD1. This CDR3 is 15 amino acids long. With 6 bases clipped from V and 2 bases from J, the junction kept 10 bases outside the gene matches. CDR1 and CDR2 from the germline V gene are MNHEY and SVGAGI.

V gene TRBV19 combines with J gene TRBJ1-2; D possibly corresponds to TRBD1 (6 bases). Per the germline V gene, CDR1 is LNHDA and CDR2 is SQIVND (reference sequence). This CDR3 contains 15 residues. V was clipped by 5 bases and J by 5 bases, with 18 bases between them. This CDR3 reads CASSLRDTIKYGYTF. Here the CDR3 DNA reads TGTGCCAGTAGTCTTCGGGACACAATCAAATATGGCTACACCTTC.

The chain has TRBV5-4 and TRBJ1-4; D is possibly TRBD1 (5 bases). The germline V gene has CDR1 SGHNT and CDR2 YYREEE (reference sequence). The V end was cut by 4 bases, the J end by 8 bases, with 12 bases between. The CDR3 sequence is 13 residues long. CDR3 DNA: TGTGCCAGCAGCCTTCAGGGTTCCGAAAAACTGTTTTTT. It is translated as CASSLQGSEKLFF.

The chain couples TRBV10-3 to TRBJ1-5, with 8 bases identical to TRBD1. CDR3 length: 15 residues. Germline V gene sequence: CDR1 ENHRY, CDR2 SYGVKD. After removal of 10 bases from V and 0 bases from J, the junction contained 8 bases not matched to a gene. CDR3 sequence: CATAGGENSNQPQHF. CDR3 in DNA: TGTGCCACCGCAGGGGGCGAGAATAGCAATCAGCCCCAGCATTTT.

The V gene is TRBV3-1 (or the pseudogene TRBV3-2), the J gene TRBJ2-1; 11 bases map to TRBD1. The germline V gene has CDR1 LGHDT and CDR2 YNNKEL (reference sequence). The V segment lost 0 bases and the J segment 1 base; nucleotides outside the gene matches: 11. The CDR3 contains 20 residues. The CDR3 region is CASSQERDPGTGGSYNEQFF. CDR3 nucleotide sequence: TGTGCCAGCAGCCAAGAGAGGGACCCCGGGACAGGGGGTTCCTACAATGAGCAGTTCTTC.

V is TRBV5-1 and J is TRBJ2-7; tentatively, D is TRBD1 (6 bases). V dropped 4 bases and J dropped 6 bases, with 23 bases sitting between them. Germline-derived CDR1 and CDR2 are SGHRS and YFSETQ. This CDR3 comprises 16 residues. CDR3 sequence reads: CASSQDPRMTGSEQYF. Here the CDR3 DNA reads TGCGCCAGCAGCCAAGACCCACGAATGACAGGCTCCGAGCAGTACTTC.

The chain has TRBV27 and TRBJ2-3; D might be TRBD1 (5 bases). V gave up 5 bases and J gave up 0 bases, with 21 bases separating them. This CDR3 is built from 18 residues. Germline V lookup: CDR1 MNHEY, CDR2 SMNVEV (reference sequence). The CDR3 spells CASSTPQGARGSTDTQYF. CDR3 sequence (DNA): TGTGCCAGCAGTACCCCGCAGGGTGCTCGTGGAAGCACAGATACGCAGTATTTT.

This chain joins TRBV7-3 and TRBJ1-2; 7 nucleotides align to TRBD1. The J segment lost 4 bases and the V segment lost 5 bases, leaving 7 bases of the junction unmatched. The CDR3 consists of 14 residues. From germline, CDR1 is SGHTA and CDR2 FQGTGA. CDR3 residues: CASSTGTGVYGYTF. CDR3 nucleotides: TGTGCCAGCAGCACCGGAACAGGGGTCTATGGCTACACCTTC.

This sequence joins TRBV2 and TRBJ2-5, with 12 positions matching TRBD2. The CDR3 loop spans 16 amino acids. The V segment lost 6 bases and the J segment 4 bases; nucleotides outside the gene matches: 9. Germline V gives CDR1 SNHLY, CDR2 FYNNEI. CDR3 DNA: TGTGCCAGCAGACACCTAGCGGGAGGGCCCCGAGAGACCCAGTACTTC. Its protein product is CASRHLAGGPRETQYF. Based on the CDR3 plus reference TRBV2 and TRBJ2-5, the full variable domain is EPEVTQTPSHQVTQMGQEVILRCVPISNHLYFYWYRQILGQKVEFLVSFYNNEISEKSEIFDDQFSVERPDGSNFTLKIRSTKLEDSAMYFCASRHLAGGPRETQYFGPGTRLLVL.

The chain has TRBV6-2 or TRBV6-3 and TRBJ2-1; 9 bases are a match to TRBD1. The CDR3 runs 15 residues. The J segment lost 8 bases and the V segment lost 5 bases, leaving 10 bases of the junction unmatched. Germline-derived CDR1 and CDR2 are MNHEY and SVGEGT. The CDR3 loop reads CASSVTGGAWDEQFF. In DNA, the CDR3 is TGTGCCAGCAGTGTTACAGGGGGCGCTTGGGATGAGCAGTTCTTC.

This clone was detected a few times. The CDR3 sequence is CASSVGGENTEAFF. The CDR3 coding sequence is TGTGCCAGCAGCGTCGGGGGGGAGAACACTGAAGCTTTCTTT. The V and J genes are TRBV9 and TRBJ1-1; the D gene is possibly TRBD1 (5 bases). This CDR3 has 14 residues. Trimming shortened V by 2 bases and J by 1 base, and 9 bases separated the two germline ends. The germline gives CDR1 SGDLS, CDR2 YYNGEE. The variable domain in full, with the rest retrieved from reference TRBV9 and TRBJ1-1, is DSGVTQTPKHLITATGQRVTLRCSPRSGDLSVYWYQQSLDQGLQFLIQYYNGEERAKGNILERFSAQQFPDLHSELNLSSLELGDSALYFCASSVGGENTEAFFGQGTRLTVV.

This clone has just one count. The chain carries TRBV4-1 and TRBJ1-3; weak D call: TRBD1 (5 bases). This CDR3 spans 14 amino acids. The V and J ends lost 3 bases and 7 bases respectively, with 13 bases between them. Germline CDR1 MGHRA, CDR2 YSYEKL. Here the CDR3 DNA reads TGCGCCAGCAGCCATACAGGAGTGTCGAACACCATATATTTT. This sequence encodes CASSHTGVSNTIYF.

The V call is TRBV5-1, the J call TRBJ2-1; D call uncertain. The CDR3 covers 14 residues. Germline CDR1 and CDR2: SGHRS and YFSETQ. The germline V and J ends were trimmed by 1 base and 7 bases, with 12 bases remaining between them. The CDR3 DNA reads TGCGCCAGCAGCTTGAGCCTTGTTCCAAATGAGCAGTTCTTC. It translates to CASSLSLVPNEQFF.

In DNA form, the CDR3 reads TGTGCCAGCAGCTACGAGAGGAGCCACTCTGGAAACACCATATATTTT. Translating gives CASSYERSHSGNTIYF. The rearrangement joins TRBV7-6 to TRBJ1-3, with no clear D. Between the trimmed V and J ends, which lost 4 bases and 0 bases, there was a span of 13 bases. The CDR3 runs to 16 residues. Germline V gives CDR1 SGHVS, CDR2 FNYEAQ.

V usage is TRBV30 and J usage is TRBJ1-2, with D uncertain. V lost 4 bases and J lost 3, with 9 bases in between. This CDR3 is built from 12 residues. Germline lookup yields CDR1 GTSNPN and CDR2 SVGIG (reference sequence). The CDR3 reads CAWTEEDYGYTF. The CDR3 nucleotides read TGTGCCTGGACTGAGGAGGACTATGGCTACACCTTC.

V usage is TRBV4-1 and J usage is TRBJ2-5; 13 bases are shared with TRBD2. CDR3 length: 15 residues. J lost 2 bases, V lost 3 bases, and 0 bases had no gene match. Per the germline V gene, CDR1 is MGHRA and CDR2 is YSYEKL. The CDR3 sequence is CASSQGLAGQETQYF. CDR3 in DNA: TGCGCCAGCAGCCAGGGACTAGCGGGGCAAGAGACCCAGTACTTC.

V and J are TRBV6-5 and TRBJ2-6; unclear D gene. The germline V gene has CDR1 MNHEY and CDR2 SVGAGI. This CDR3 is 16 amino acids long. V was clipped by 3 bases and J by 0 bases, with 9 bases between them. The CDR3 spells CASSYLGSSGANVLTF. CDR3 nucleotide sequence: TGTGCCAGCAGTTATCTTGGCAGCTCTGGGGCCAACGTCCTGACTTTC.

The genes are TRBV6-5 and TRBJ2-1; D not resolved. Germline CDR1 MNHEY, CDR2 SVGAGI. The CDR3 is made up of 14 amino acids. V dropped 4 bases and J dropped 0 bases, with 7 bases sitting between them. The CDR3 here is CASSSLSSYNEQFF. CDR3 bases: TGTGCCAGCAGTTCACTAAGCTCCTACAATGAGCAGTTCTTC.

This chain links TRBV11-3 with TRBJ2-7, with D possibly being TRBD1 (5 bases). V was cut by 2 bases and J by 5 bases, with 10 bases left in between. The germline V gene has CDR1 SGHNT and CDR2 YENEEA. This CDR3 spans 13 amino acids. The CDR3 is CASSLNQGHEQYF. CDR3 bases: TGTGCCAGCAGCTTAAATCAGGGTCACGAGCAGTACTTC.